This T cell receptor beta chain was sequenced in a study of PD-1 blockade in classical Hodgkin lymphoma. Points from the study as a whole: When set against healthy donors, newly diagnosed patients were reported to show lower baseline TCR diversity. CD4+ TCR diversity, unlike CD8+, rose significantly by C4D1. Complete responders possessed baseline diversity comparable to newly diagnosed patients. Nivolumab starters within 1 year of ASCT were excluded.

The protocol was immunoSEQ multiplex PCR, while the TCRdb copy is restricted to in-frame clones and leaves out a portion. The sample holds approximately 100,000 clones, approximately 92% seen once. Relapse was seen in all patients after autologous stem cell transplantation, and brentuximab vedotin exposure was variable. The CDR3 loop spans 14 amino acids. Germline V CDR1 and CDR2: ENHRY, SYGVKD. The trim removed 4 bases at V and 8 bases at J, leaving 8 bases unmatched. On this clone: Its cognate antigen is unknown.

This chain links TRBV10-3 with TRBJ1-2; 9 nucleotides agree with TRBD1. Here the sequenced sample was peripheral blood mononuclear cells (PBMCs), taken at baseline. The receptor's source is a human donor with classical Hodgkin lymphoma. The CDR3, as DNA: TGTGCCATCAGTGGGGGACAGGGTCCTCAGGGCTACACCTTC. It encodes CAISGGQGPQGYTF.